This is a list of T cell receptor beta chains from one sample in a study of cytomegalovirus exposure and HLA in healthy donors. The table came from immunoSEQ multiplex PCR; TCRdb's copy has only in-frame clones and leaves some out. Counted here are more than 60,000 clones, nearly 98% occurring once; the ten biggest clones make up about 1.5%. Sequences were obtained from PBMCs. The receptors stem from a woman in her late teens or twenties in good health and CMV-seropositive. CDR3s include the opening cysteine and the closing phenylalanine or tryptophan. D genes are given only for firm matches. A row's size may be missing; if present it is once, few, many or a size class.

j_call: TRBJ1-2
d_call: TRBD1
clone_size: -
v_call: TRBV19
cdr3_nt: TGTGCCAGTAGTCCAAGGACAGGGTGGTATGGCTACACCTTC
cdr3_aa: CASSPRTGWYGYTF

j_call: TRBJ2-1
d_call: TRBD2
clone_size: once
v_call: TRBV25-1
cdr3_nt: TGTGCCACCAAGCGAGCGGGAGGTTCCTACAATGAGCAGTTCTTC
cdr3_aa: CATKRAGGSYNEQFF

j_call: TRBJ1-1
d_call: -
clone_size: -
v_call: TRBV28
cdr3_nt: TGTGCCAGCAGTTTAAGGGGCAGAACCCAAGCTTTCTTT
cdr3_aa: CASSLRGRTQAFF

j_call: TRBJ2-5
d_call: TRBD2
clone_size: -
v_call: TRBV2
cdr3_nt: TGTGCCAGCAGTGCCGCGGGAGGGGTCGAGACCCAGTACTTC
cdr3_aa: CASSAAGGVETQYF

j_call: TRBJ2-5
d_call: -
clone_size: -
v_call: TRBV28
cdr3_nt: TGTGCCAGCAGTAGGGGCCTGGAAGAGACCCAGTACTTC
cdr3_aa: CASSRGLEETQYF

j_call: TRBJ1-1
d_call: -
clone_size: -
v_call: TRBV5-5
cdr3_nt: TGTGCCAGCAGCTTGGCCAGGGGAGATGACACTGAAGCTTTCTTT
cdr3_aa: CASSLARGDDTEAFF

j_call: TRBJ2-2
d_call: TRBD2
clone_size: -
v_call: TRBV10-3
cdr3_nt: TGTGCCATCAGTGAGGGCATAGCGGGAGTGCGTACCGGGGAGCTGTTTTTT
cdr3_aa: CAISEGIAGVRTGELFF

j_call: TRBJ2-7
d_call: TRBD2
clone_size: -
v_call: TRBV28
cdr3_nt: TGTGCCAGCAGAGCGGGCGGGAGGATCTACGAGCAGTACTTC
cdr3_aa: CASRAGGRIYEQYF

j_call: TRBJ2-7
d_call: TRBD2
clone_size: once
v_call: TRBV11-2
cdr3_nt: TGTGCCAGCAGCTTAGACTCAGGACTAGCGGGCTACGAGCAGTACTTC
cdr3_aa: CASSLDSGLAGYEQYF

j_call: TRBJ1-1
d_call: TRBD1
clone_size: -
v_call: TRBV12-5
cdr3_nt: TGTGCTAGTGGTTTGTCCTCCGGGACAGGGAAGGGTCTGAACACTGAAGCTTTCTTT
cdr3_aa: CASGLSSGTGKGLNTEAFF

j_call: TRBJ1-2
d_call: -
clone_size: -
v_call: TRBV19
cdr3_nt: TGTGCCAGTAGTCTCCGACAGTATGGCTACACCTTC
cdr3_aa: CASSLRQYGYTF

j_call: TRBJ2-7
d_call: TRBD2
clone_size: once
v_call: TRBV15
cdr3_nt: TGTGCCACCGGGCGGGAGGTACCCTACGAGCAGTACTTC
cdr3_aa: CATGREVPYEQYF

j_call: TRBJ2-7
d_call: -
clone_size: -
v_call: TRBV4-2
cdr3_nt: TGTGCCAGCAGCCAATCCCCCGGGACAGAGCAGTACTTC
cdr3_aa: CASSQSPGTEQYF

j_call: TRBJ2-2
d_call: TRBD2
clone_size: once
v_call: TRBV27
cdr3_nt: TGTGCCAGCAACCCTAGGGTTTTAGCGGGAGTTACCGGGGAGCTGTTTTTT
cdr3_aa: CASNPRVLAGVTGELFF

j_call: TRBJ2-7
d_call: -
clone_size: -
v_call: TRBV10-3
cdr3_nt: TGTGCCATCAGTGTAGGGCAGGGCCCCTACGAGCAGTACTTC
cdr3_aa: CAISVGQGPYEQYF

j_call: TRBJ1-5
d_call: -
clone_size: -
v_call: TRBV15
cdr3_nt: TGTGCCACCAGCAGAGATAGTGCGAATCAGCCCCAGCATTTT
cdr3_aa: CATSRDSANQPQHF

j_call: TRBJ2-1
d_call: TRBD2
clone_size: -
v_call: TRBV30
cdr3_nt: TGTGCCTGGACAGCGGGGGAGTACAATGAGCAGTTCTTC
cdr3_aa: CAWTAGEYNEQFF

j_call: TRBJ2-7
d_call: TRBD2
clone_size: -
v_call: TRBV2
cdr3_nt: TGTGCCAGCAGTGAGCCTAGCGGGAGCCTCTACGAGCAGTACTTC
cdr3_aa: CASSEPSGSLYEQYF

j_call: TRBJ2-1
d_call: TRBD1
clone_size: -
v_call: TRBV27
cdr3_nt: TGTGCCAGCAGTCGCCCCACCGGGACAGGGGGCGCGAATGAGCAGTTCTTC
cdr3_aa: CASSRPTGTGGANEQFF

j_call: TRBJ1-3
d_call: -
clone_size: -
v_call: TRBV9
cdr3_nt: TGTGCCAGCAGCCCCGGGACTTTTGGAAACACCATATATTTT
cdr3_aa: CASSPGTFGNTIYF

j_call: TRBJ2-1
d_call: TRBD2
clone_size: once
v_call: TRBV5-6
cdr3_nt: TGTGCCAGCGGACGGAGCGGGAGTAAGGTGCAGTTCTTC
cdr3_aa: CASGRSGSKVQFF

j_call: TRBJ2-1
d_call: TRBD2
clone_size: -
v_call: TRBV6-5
cdr3_nt: TGTGCCAGCAGTGGGACTAGCGGGAAGATCGATGAGCAGTTCTTC
cdr3_aa: CASSGTSGKIDEQFF

j_call: TRBJ2-4
d_call: -
clone_size: -
v_call: TRBV2
cdr3_nt: TGTGCCAGCAGTGACTCGTTGGGACGGGGGAGTGACATTCAGTACTTC
cdr3_aa: CASSDSLGRGSDIQYF

j_call: TRBJ2-7
d_call: TRBD1
clone_size: -
v_call: TRBV7-3
cdr3_nt: TGTGCCAGCAGCCTCGGGACAGGCGAGCAGTACTTC
cdr3_aa: CASSLGTGEQYF

j_call: TRBJ2-5
d_call: TRBD2
clone_size: -
v_call: TRBV6-1
cdr3_nt: TGTGCCAGCACCCTAGCGGGAGGACCCCAAGAGACCCAGTACTTC
cdr3_aa: CASTLAGGPQETQYF

j_call: TRBJ1-4
d_call: TRBD1
clone_size: -
v_call: TRBV7-9
cdr3_nt: TGTGCCAGCAGCCTAGGGGACAGGGATGGGGAAAAACTGTTTTTT
cdr3_aa: CASSLGDRDGEKLFF

j_call: TRBJ2-3
d_call: TRBD2
clone_size: -
v_call: TRBV7-3
cdr3_nt: TGTGCCAGCAGCCATTCTAGCGGGAGGCAGGATACGCAGTATTTT
cdr3_aa: CASSHSSGRQDTQYF

j_call: TRBJ2-1
d_call: -
clone_size: -
v_call: TRBV6-5
cdr3_nt: TGTGCCAGCAGTTACGAGTGGAGCAATGAGCAGTTCTTC
cdr3_aa: CASSYEWSNEQFF

j_call: TRBJ1-5
d_call: TRBD1
clone_size: -
v_call: TRBV19
cdr3_nt: TGTGCCAGTAGTATAGACAAGGACAGGGGATATCAGCCCCAGCATTTT
cdr3_aa: CASSIDKDRGYQPQHF